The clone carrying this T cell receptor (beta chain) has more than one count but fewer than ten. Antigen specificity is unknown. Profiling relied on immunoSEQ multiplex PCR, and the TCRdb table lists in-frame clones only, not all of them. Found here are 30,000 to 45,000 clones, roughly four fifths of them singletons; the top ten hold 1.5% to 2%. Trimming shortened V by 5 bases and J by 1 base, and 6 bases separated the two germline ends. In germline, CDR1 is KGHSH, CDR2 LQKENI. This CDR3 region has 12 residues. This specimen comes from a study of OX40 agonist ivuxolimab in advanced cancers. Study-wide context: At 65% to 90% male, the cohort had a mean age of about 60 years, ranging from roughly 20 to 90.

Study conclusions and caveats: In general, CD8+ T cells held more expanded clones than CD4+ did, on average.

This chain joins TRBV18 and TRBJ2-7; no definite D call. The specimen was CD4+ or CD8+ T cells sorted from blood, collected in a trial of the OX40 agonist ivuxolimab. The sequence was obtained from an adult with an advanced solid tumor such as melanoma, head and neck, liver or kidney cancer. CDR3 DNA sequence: TGTGCCAGCTCAGTACAGTCCTACGAGCAGTACTTC. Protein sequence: CASSVQSYEQYF. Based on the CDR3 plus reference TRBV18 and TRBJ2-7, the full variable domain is NAGVMQNPRHLVRRRGQEARLRCSPMKGHSHVYWYRQLPEEGLKFMVYLQKENIIDESGMPKERFSAEFPKEGPSILRIQQVVRGDSAAYFCASSVQSYEQYFGPGTRLTVT.